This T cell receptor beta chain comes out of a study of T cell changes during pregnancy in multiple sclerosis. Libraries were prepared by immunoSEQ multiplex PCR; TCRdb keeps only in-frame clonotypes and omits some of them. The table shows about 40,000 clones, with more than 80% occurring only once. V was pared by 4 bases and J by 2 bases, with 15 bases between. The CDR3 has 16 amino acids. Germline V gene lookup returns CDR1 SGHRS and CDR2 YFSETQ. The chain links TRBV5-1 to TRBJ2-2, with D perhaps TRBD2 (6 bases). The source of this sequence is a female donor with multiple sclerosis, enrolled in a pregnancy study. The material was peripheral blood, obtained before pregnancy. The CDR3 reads CASSRRGGDNTGELFF. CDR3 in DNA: TGCGCCAGCAGCAGGAGGGGTGGGGATAACACCGGGGAGCTGTTTTTT.